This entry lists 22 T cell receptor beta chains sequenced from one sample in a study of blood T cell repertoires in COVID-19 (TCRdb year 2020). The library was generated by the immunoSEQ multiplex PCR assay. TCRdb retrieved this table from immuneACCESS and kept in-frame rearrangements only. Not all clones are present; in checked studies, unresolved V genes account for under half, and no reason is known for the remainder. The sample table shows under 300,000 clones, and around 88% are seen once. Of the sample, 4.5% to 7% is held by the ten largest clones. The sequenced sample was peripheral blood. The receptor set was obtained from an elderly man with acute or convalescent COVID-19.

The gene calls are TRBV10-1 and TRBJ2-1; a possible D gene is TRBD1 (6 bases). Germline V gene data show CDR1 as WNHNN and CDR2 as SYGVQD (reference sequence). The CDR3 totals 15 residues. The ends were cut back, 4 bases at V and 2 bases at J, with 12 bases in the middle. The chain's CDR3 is CASSGVRGTYNEQFF. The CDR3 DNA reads TGCGCCAGCAGTGGTGTCAGGGGAACCTACAATGAGCAGTTCTTC.

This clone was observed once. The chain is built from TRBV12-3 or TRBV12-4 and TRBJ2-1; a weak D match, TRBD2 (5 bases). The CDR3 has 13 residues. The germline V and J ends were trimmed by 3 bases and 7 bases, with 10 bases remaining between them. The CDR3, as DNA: TGTGCCAGCAGTTTGGGCGGGTGGAATGAGCAGTTCTTC. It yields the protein CASSLGGWNEQFF.

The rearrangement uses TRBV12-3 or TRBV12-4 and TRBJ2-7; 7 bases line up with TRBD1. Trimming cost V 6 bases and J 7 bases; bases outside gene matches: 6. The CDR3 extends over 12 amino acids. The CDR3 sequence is CASRRTGGEQYF. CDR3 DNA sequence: TGTGCCAGCAGAAGGACAGGCGGGGAGCAGTACTTC.

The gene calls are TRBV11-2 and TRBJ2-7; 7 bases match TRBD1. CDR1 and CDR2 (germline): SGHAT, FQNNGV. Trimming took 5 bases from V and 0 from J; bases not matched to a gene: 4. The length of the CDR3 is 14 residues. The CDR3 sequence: CASSNGQASYEQYF. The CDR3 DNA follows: TGTGCCAGCAGCAATGGACAGGCCTCCTACGAGCAGTACTTC.

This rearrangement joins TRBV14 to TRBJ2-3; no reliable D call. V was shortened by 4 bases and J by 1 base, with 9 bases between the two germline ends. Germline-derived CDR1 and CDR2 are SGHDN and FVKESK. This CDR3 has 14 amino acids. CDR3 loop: CASSPRLGTDTQYF. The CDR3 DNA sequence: TGTGCCAGCAGCCCACGACTTGGCACAGATACGCAGTATTTT. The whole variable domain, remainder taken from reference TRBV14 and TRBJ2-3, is EAGVTQFPSHSVIEKGQTVTLRCDPISGHDNLYWYRRVMGKEIKFLLHFVKESKQDESGMPNNRFLAERTGGTYSTLKVQPAELEDSGVYFCASSPRLGTDTQYFGPGTRLTVL.

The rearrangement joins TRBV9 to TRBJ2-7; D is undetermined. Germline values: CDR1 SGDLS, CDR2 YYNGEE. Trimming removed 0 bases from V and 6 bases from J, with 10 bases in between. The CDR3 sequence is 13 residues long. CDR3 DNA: TGTGCCAGCAGCGTAGGGGCCGCTGCCGAGCAGTACTTC. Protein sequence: CASSVGAAAEQYF.

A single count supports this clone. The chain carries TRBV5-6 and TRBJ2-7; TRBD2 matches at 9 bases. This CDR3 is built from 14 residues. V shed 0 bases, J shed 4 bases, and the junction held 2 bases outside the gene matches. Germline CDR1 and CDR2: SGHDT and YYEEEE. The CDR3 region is CASSLGSGGYEQYF. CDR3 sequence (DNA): TGTGCCAGCAGCTTGGGGAGCGGGGGGTACGAGCAGTACTTC.

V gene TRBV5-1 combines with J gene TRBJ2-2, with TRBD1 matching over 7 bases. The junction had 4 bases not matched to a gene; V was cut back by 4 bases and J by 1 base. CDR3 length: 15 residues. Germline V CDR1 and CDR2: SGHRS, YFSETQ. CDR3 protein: CASSPRTGNTGELFF. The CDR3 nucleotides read TGCGCCAGCAGCCCCCGGACAGGGAACACCGGGGAGCTGTTTTTT. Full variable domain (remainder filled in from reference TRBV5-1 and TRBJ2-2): KAGVTQTPRYLIKTRGQQVTLSCSPISGHRSVSWYQQTPGQGLQFLFEYFSETQRNKGNFPGRFSGRQFSNSRSEMNVSTLELGDSALYLCASSPRTGNTGELFFGEGSRLTVL.

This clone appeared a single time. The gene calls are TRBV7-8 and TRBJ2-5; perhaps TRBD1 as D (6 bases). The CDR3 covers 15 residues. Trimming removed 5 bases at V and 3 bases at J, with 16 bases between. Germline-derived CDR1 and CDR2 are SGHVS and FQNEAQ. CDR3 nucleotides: TGTGCCAGCAGCCCCCGTGTCAGGGGTAAAGAGACCCAGTACTTC. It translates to CASSPRVRGKETQYF.

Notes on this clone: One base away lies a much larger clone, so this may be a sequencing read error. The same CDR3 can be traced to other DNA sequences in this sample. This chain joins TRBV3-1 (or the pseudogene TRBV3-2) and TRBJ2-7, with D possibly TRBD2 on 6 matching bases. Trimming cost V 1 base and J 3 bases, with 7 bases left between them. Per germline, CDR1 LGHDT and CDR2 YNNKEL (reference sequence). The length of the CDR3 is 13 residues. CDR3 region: CASSQVGGYEQYF. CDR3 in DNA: TGTGCCAGCAGCCAAGTGGGGGGCTACGAGCAGTACTTC.

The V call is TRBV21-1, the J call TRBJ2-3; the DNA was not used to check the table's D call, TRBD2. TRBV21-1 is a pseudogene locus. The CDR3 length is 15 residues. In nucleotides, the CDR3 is TGTGCCAGCAGCAGGGGACTAGCGGGGTCAGATACGCAGTATTTT. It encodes CASSRGLAGSDTQYF.

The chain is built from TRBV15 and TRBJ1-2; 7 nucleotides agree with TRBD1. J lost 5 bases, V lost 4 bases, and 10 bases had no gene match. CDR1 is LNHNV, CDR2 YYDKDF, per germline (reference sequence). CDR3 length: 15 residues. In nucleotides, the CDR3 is TGTGCCACCAGCATCCACTGGGACAGTGGTTATGGCTACACCTTC. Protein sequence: CATSIHWDSGYGYTF.

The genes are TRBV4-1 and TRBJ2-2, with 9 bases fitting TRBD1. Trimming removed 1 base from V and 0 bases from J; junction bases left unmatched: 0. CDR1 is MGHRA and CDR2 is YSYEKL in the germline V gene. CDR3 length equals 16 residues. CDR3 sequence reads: CASSQGQGANTGELFF. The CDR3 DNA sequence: TGCGCCAGCAGCCAAGGACAGGGGGCGAACACCGGGGAGCTGTTTTTT.

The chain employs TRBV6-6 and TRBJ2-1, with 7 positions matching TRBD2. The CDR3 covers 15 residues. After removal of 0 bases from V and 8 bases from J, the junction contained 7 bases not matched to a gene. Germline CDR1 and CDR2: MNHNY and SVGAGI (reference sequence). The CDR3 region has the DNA TGTGCCAGCAGTTACTCGATGCGGGAGAAGGATGAGCAGTTCTTC. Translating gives CASSYSMREKDEQFF.

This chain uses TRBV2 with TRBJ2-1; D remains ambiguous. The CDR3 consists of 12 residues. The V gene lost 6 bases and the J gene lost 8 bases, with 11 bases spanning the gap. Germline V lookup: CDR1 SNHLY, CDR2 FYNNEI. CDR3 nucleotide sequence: TGTGCCAGCAGCCGAACGGGTTATGAGCAGTTCTTC. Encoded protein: CASSRTGYEQFF.

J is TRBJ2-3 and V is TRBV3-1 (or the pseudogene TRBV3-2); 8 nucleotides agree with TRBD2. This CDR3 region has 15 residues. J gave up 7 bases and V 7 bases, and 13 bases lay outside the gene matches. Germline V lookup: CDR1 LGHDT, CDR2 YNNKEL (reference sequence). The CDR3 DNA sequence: TGTGCCAGCACCGAGGGGAGCGGGAGCGGAAATACGCAGTATTTT. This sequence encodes CASTEGSGSGNTQYF.

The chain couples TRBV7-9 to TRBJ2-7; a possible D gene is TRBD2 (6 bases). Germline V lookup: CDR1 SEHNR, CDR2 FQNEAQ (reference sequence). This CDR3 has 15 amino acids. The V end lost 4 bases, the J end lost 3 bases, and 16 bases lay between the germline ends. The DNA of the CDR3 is TGTGCCAGCAGCTCAAGCGGGCGGATCAGCTACGAGCAGTACTTC. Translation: CASSSSGRISYEQYF.

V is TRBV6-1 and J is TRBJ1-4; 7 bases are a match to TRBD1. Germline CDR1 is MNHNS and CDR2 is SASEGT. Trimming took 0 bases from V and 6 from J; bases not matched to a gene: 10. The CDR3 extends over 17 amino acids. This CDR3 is CASSEANTGVFHEKLFF. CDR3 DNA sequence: TGTGCCAGCAGTGAAGCTAACACAGGGGTTTTCCATGAAAAACTGTTTTTT.

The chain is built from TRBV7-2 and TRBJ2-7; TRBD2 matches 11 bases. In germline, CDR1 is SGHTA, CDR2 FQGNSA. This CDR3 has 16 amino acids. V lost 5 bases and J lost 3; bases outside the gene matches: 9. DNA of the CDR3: TGTGCCAGCAGCCCCAGAGGACTAGCGGGTAACTACGAGCAGTACTTC. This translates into CASSPRGLAGNYEQYF.

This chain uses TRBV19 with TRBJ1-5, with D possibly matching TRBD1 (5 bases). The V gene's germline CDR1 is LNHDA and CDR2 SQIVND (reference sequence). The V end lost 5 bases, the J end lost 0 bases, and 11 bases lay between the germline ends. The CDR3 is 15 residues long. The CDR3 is CASSVGLISNQPQHF. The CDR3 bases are TGTGCCAGTAGTGTGGGACTGATTAGCAATCAGCCCCAGCATTTT.

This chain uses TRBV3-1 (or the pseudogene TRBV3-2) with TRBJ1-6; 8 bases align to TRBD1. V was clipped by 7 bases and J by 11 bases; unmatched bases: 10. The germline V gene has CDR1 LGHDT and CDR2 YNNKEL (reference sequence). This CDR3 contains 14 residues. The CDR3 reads CASKVAGGATPLHF. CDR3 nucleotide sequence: TGTGCCAGCAAGGTGGCAGGGGGCGCGACACCCCTCCACTTT.

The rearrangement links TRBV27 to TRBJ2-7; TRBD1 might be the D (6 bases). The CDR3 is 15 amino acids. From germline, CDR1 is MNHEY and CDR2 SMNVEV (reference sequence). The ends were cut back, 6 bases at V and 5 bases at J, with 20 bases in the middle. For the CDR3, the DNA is TGTGCCAGCAGGGGCGACAGGATGATCGAAAACGAGCAGTACTTC. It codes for CASRGDRMIENEQYF.